A selection of T cell receptor beta chains follows, all from one sample in a study of control samples from healthy donors and cancer patients. The repertoire was sequenced with immunoSEQ multiplex PCR; TCRdb's copy has only in-frame clones and lacks some. The data hold about 120,000 clones, with 93% observed a single time. The sample comprised blood. Receptors were obtained from a man between 25 and 39 years old in good health. The CDR3 runs from the conserved cysteine through the conserved F or W. The order of the fields is V gene, clone size, D gene, J gene, CDR3 DNA, CDR3 protein. A D gene is named only where the DNA matches it firmly. The size of a clone is reported for some rows only, either as once, few or many, or as a class for expanded clones.

V: TRBV6-6; size: -; D: -; J: TRBJ1-3; DNA: TGTGCCAGCAGTCTACGTTTGGAGGTGTATGGCTCTGGAAACACCATATATTTT; CDR3: CASSLRLEVYGSGNTIYF
V: TRBV28; size: -; D: -; J: TRBJ1-2; DNA: TGTGCCAGCAGTTTCCGCGGAGGGTCGGTCGGCTACACCTTC; CDR3: CASSFRGGSVGYTF
V: TRBV7-9; size: -; D: -; J: TRBJ2-7; DNA: TGTGCCAGCAGCTTAGAACAGGCCTCAACCTACGAGCAGTACTTC; CDR3: CASSLEQASTYEQYF
V: TRBV6-5; size: -; D: -; J: TRBJ2-7; DNA: TGTGCCAGCAGGGGGACTTGGGGCGAGCAGTACTTC; CDR3: CASRGTWGEQYF
V: TRBV4-1; size: -; D: -; J: TRBJ2-5; DNA: TGCGCCAGCAGCCAAGTAACGCGAGGTGAGACCCAGTACTTC; CDR3: CASSQVTRGETQYF
V: TRBV11-2; size: -; D: TRBD1; J: TRBJ2-3; DNA: TGTGCCAGCAGCGTTTACAGGGGGCTCACAGATACGCAGTATTTT; CDR3: CASSVYRGLTDTQYF
V: TRBV5-6; size: -; D: -; J: TRBJ1-2; DNA: TGTGCCAGCAGCCCCCAAAGGGGAGTCGGTGGCTACACCTTC; CDR3: CASSPQRGVGGYTF
V: TRBV6-5; size: -; D: TRBD2; J: TRBJ2-3; DNA: TGTGCCAGCAGTTTAGGACTAGCAGACACAGATACGCAGTATTTT; CDR3: CASSLGLADTDTQYF
V: TRBV11-2; size: few; D: -; J: TRBJ1-3; DNA: TGTGCCAGCAGCTTAGGGTTTCCTGGGGACCGCGGCGGAAACACCATATATTTT; CDR3: CASSLGFPGDRGGNTIYF
V: TRBV28; size: few; D: -; J: TRBJ2-5; DNA: TGTGCCAGCAGGGGAGGGGGGTCCCAAGAGACCCAGTACTTC; CDR3: CASRGGGSQETQYF
V: TRBV19; size: -; D: -; J: TRBJ1-2; DNA: TGTGCCACTCGTACCACAAGGGTTATCTATGGCTACACCTTC; CDR3: CATRTTRVIYGYTF
V: TRBV5-1; size: once; D: TRBD2; J: TRBJ2-2; DNA: TGCGCCAGCAGCTTGTATCTAGCGGGGGGGCCGAACACCGGGGAGCTGTTTTTT; CDR3: CASSLYLAGGPNTGELFF
V: TRBV30; size: -; D: TRBD2; J: TRBJ2-1; DNA: TGTGCCTGGAGGCTTCTAGCGGGGAGCGGTGAGCAGTTCTTC; CDR3: CAWRLLAGSGEQFF
V: TRBV10-1; size: once; D: -; J: TRBJ2-2; DNA: TGCGCCAGCAGTACCGATAGCACCGGGGAGCTGTTTTTT; CDR3: CASSTDSTGELFF
V: TRBV5-5; size: once; D: -; J: TRBJ2-2; DNA: TGTGCCAGCAGCTGGTCCTCAAGGGCGAGCGTGGAGCTGTTTTTT; CDR3: CASSWSSRASVELFF
V: TRBV2; size: -; D: -; J: TRBJ1-5; DNA: TGTGCCAGCAGTGATTTACTAGGTAGCAATCAGCCCCAGCATTTT; CDR3: CASSDLLGSNQPQHF
V: TRBV7-9; size: -; D: TRBD1; J: TRBJ1-3; DNA: TGTGCCAGCAGCGAGGGACAGCACTCTGGAAACACCATATATTTT; CDR3: CASSEGQHSGNTIYF
V: TRBV10-2; size: -; D: TRBD2; J: TRBJ2-3; DNA: TGCGCCAGCAGGCGACTAGCCCTATACACAGATACGCAGTATTTT; CDR3: CASRRLALYTDTQYF
V: TRBV24-1; size: -; D: TRBD2; J: TRBJ2-3; DNA: TGTGCCACCAGTGATTTCCTCAGCGGGGAGCGCACAGATACGCAGTATTTT; CDR3: CATSDFLSGERTDTQYF
V: TRBV2; size: -; D: -; J: TRBJ2-1; DNA: TGTGCCAGCAGTGAAGGAAGGCCAGGGGAGGATGAGCAGTTCTTC; CDR3: CASSEGRPGEDEQFF
V: TRBV6-5; size: -; D: -; J: TRBJ1-3; DNA: TGTGCCAGCAGCCCCTTGAGCTCTGGAAACACCATATATTTT; CDR3: CASSPLSSGNTIYF
V: TRBV6-5; size: -; D: TRBD1; J: TRBJ1-2; DNA: TGTGCCAGCAGTTACTCTGGACAGGGTATTAACTATGGCTACACCTTC; CDR3: CASSYSGQGINYGYTF
V: TRBV5-1; size: -; D: -; J: TRBJ2-3; DNA: TGCGCCAGCAGCTTAACAGGGGAGGGCAACACAGATACGCAGTATTTT; CDR3: CASSLTGEGNTDTQYF
V: TRBV10-3; size: -; D: TRBD1; J: TRBJ2-5; DNA: TGTGCCATCAGCGAACAGGGGGCCCAAGAGACCCAGTACTTC; CDR3: CAISEQGAQETQYF
V: TRBV5-4; size: -; D: -; J: TRBJ2-7; DNA: TGTGCCAGCAGCGCGACAGGCTACGAGCAGTACTTC; CDR3: CASSATGYEQYF
V: TRBV10-3; size: -; D: -; J: TRBJ2-3; DNA: TGTGCCATCAGTGAAGGACTCACAGATACGCAGTATTTT; CDR3: CAISEGLTDTQYF
V: TRBV11-2; size: -; D: -; J: TRBJ1-3; DNA: TGTGCCAGCAGCTTAGCTTTGGGCACCATATATTTT; CDR3: CASSLALGTIYF